This TCR beta chain was captured in a study of T cells in Graves' hyperthyroidism and ophthalmopathy (dated 2019 in TCRdb). Regarding the study in general: Peripheral blood was sampled at the time of initial diagnosis, prior to any treatment. To identify TCR V-J signatures that set the groups apart, the researchers used a discovery cohort of approximately 98 patients, made up of 43 with Graves' ophthalmopathy and about 60 with stable Graves' hyperthyroidism. Prospective prediction of ophthalmopathy was tested in an independent validation cohort consisting of fewer than 20 hyperthyroidism patients and 15 or so patients who later progressed to ophthalmopathy. For training and testing, the 80 to 100 patients in the discovery cohort were randomly divided in a 7:3 ratio. In about 6 Graves' hyperthyroidism patients, the study also compared T-cell repertoires from thyroid tissue with T-cell repertoires from blood. Once sampling was done, hyperthyroidism patients were given methimazole at a starting dose of 30 mg daily, whereas ophthalmopathy patients were given high-dose intravenous methylprednisolone. The paper describes TCR Vbeta CDR3 sequencing of some 130 peripheral blood samples, made up of about 41 ophthalmopathy patients, 70 to 75 hyperthyroidism patients and some 17 progressor patients.

The research as a whole found: Sample size was not statistically predetermined, and investigators were not blinded to group allocation. Blood samples also contained most of the expanded thyroid clonotypes (frequency above 0.001), which suggests that blood repertoires may reflect thyroid immune responses. Ophthalmopathy was separated from stable hyperthyroidism by a 13 V-J signature model, with approximately 90% sensitivity and approximately 81% specificity obtained in cross-validation and 80%/75% obtained in testing. In validation, the model predicted progression to ophthalmopathy a median of about 6.5 months before onset, with about 64% sensitivity and almost 75% specificity.

This clonotype has just a few counts. Its cognate antigen has yet to be identified. Base qualities are not recorded, but no much larger clone differs from it by a single base. TCR beta CDR3 regions were amplified from RNA transcripts. For the first round of RT-PCR on the TCR CDR3, the HTBI primer set was used together with the Qiagen OneStep RT-PCR kit. The libraries were constructed in a second round of multiplex PCR and then size-selected and purified. The libraries were sequenced on an Illumina HiSeq2000 using paired-end 100 bp reads. For the original study's pipeline: SOAPnuke was used to process the raw data, with reads discarded if the reads contained adapters or uncalled bases, had a mean Phred below 15, or lacked an exact constant-primer or identifier match. High-quality paired reads were merged with COPE v1.2.5, and unique nucleotide sequences were defined as clonotypes. MiTCR v1.1 was used to align clonotypes to the IMGT TRBV, TRBD and TRBJ reference segments. The analysis was restricted to V-J combinations with a frequency above 0.0001, which together covered roughly 99% of the repertoires. A TCS score was defined as the ratio between F50 (clonal expansion) and ExV (chaos), using BLOSUM62-based TCRdist between CDR3 peptides within each V-J. Welch's t-statistics and random forest reduced around 550 V-J features to 13, which were used in a naive Bayes classifier (R e1071). The public sequencing data were trimmed at Q25 with fastp and processed into clonotypes with MiXCR by TCRdb, which kept only in-frame beta chains. For every CDR3 protein sequence, its rows merge into one entry that carries the most common genes and DNA. The V and J calls follow TCRdb's processing rather than the paper's. The sample table shows about 110,000 distinct CDR3 sequences, and 16% are seen once. Jointly, the top ten make up about 40% of the sample.

The cysteine opens and the valine closes a CDR3 of 11 amino acids. Only the CDR3 portion is preserved as DNA: 33 bases, with reading frame beginning at the first base. Sequences WNHNN (CDR1) and SYGVQD (CDR2) are obtained from the germline V gene (reference sequence). V loses 3 bases, J loses 9 bases, and the germline ends lie 9 bases apart. A patient counted as having stable Graves' hyperthyroidism if no progression to ophthalmopathy occurred over 18 months of follow-up. Hyperthyroidism patients were newly diagnosed, had a disease duration of under 2 months, and were aged 18 to 65 years. Any patient with an uncontrolled infection, another autoimmune disease, pregnancy or lactation was excluded. Diagnoses were established on the basis of clinical symptoms, serum thyroxine and TRAb, thyroid ultrasound, and orbital computed tomography. PBMCs were separated from under 12 ml of fresh peripheral blood using Ficoll-Paque density gradient centrifugation. Total RNA was extracted using Trizol reagent, and RNA quality was assessed on an Agilent 2100 Bioanalyzer.

This TCR was sampled from a woman aged 50 to 60 with Graves' hyperthyroidism. Source material: blood. The chain joins TRBV10-1 to TRBJ2-7; the D segment could be TRBD2, given 5 matching bases. The nucleotides read TGCGCCAGCAGTGATACCGGGGTGCAGTACGTC. Its product reads: CASSDTGVQYV.